This T cell receptor (beta chain) was profiled in a study of tumor-infiltrating lymphocytes in primary liver carcinoma. Study findings and constraints: Reduced overlap was seen in tumor-adjacent and tumor-blood pairs versus tumor region pairs. Tumors had a significantly higher top-250-clone fraction than blood (p = 0.039).

Looked up from germline, CDR1 is MNHEY and CDR2 is SVGAGI. CDR3 length: 14 residues. V was shortened by 5 bases and J by 1 base, with 11 bases between the two germline ends. The sample holds many counts of this clonotype. What it recognizes is unknown. The authors made TCR beta cDNA from about 500 ng total RNA with a constant-region primer. ARM-PCR was slightly modified, and three nested multiplex PCR rounds with it gave rise to the TCR beta libraries. The first two PCR rounds, around 10 cycles each, used TRBV1-TRBV30 forward primers and a C-beta reverse primer. Each CDR3 protein is one row after TCRdb ran MiXCR on the multiplex PCR reads. The sample records about 320,000 distinct CDR3 sequences, around 50% being singletons. Researchers drew blood RNA from unsorted whole blood and extracted germline DNA as well.

Sequencing used peripheral blood. The chain carries TRBV6-5 and TRBJ1-1; D unclear. This TCR derives from a woman aged 25 to 45 with primary liver carcinoma and hepatitis B virus infection. The CDR3 is CASSRWMGNTEAFF. DNA for the CDR3: TGTGCCAGCAGTCGCTGGATGGGGAACACTGAAGCTTTCTTT.